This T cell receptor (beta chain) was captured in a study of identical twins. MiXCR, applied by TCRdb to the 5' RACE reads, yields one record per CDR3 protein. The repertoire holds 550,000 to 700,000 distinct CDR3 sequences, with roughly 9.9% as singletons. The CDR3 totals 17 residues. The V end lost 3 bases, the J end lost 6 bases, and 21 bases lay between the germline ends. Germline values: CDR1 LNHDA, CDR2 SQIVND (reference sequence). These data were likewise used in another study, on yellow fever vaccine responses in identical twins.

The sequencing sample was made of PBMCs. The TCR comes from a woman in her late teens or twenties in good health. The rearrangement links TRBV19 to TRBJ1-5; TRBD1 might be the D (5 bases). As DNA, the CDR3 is TGTGCCAGTAGTATGGCCCAGTCGGGCAGAGGGGTTCAGCCCCAGCATTTT. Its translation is CASSMAQSGRGVQPQHF. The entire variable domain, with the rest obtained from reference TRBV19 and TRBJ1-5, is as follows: DGGITQSPKYLFRKEGQNVTLSCEQNLNHDAMYWYRQDPGQGLRLIYYSQIVNDFQKGDIAEGYSVSREKKESFPLTVTSAQKNPTAFYLCASSMAQSGRGVQPQHFGDGTRLSIL.